The table lists the clone carrying this T cell receptor beta chain with a few counts. These data belong to a study of molecular identifiers for immune sequencing clone quantification. TCRdb reprocessed the PCR reads via MiXCR and lists one record per CDR3 protein. The data contain approximately 90,000 distinct CDR3 sequences, 21% of them seen just once; the ten biggest clones take up 1% to 1.2%. CDR1 is SGHNT, CDR2 YYREEE, per germline (reference sequence). This CDR3 is 15 amino acids long. The V end lost 4 bases, the J end lost 1 base, and 14 bases lay between the germline ends. V and J are TRBV5-4 and TRBJ2-5; tentative D call: TRBD2 (5 bases). The clonotype comes from a human donor in good health. Some libraries in this study had Jurkat cell RNA spiked in. Sequenced material: naive CD8+ T cells from blood, with Jurkat cell RNA spiked in. Stated subset: FACS-sorted CD8+CD4-CCR7+CD45RA+ naive T cells. DNA for the CDR3: TGTGCCAGCAGCCCCTACGGGAACTCCCAAGAGACCCAGTACTTC. Amino acids: CASSPYGNSQETQYF.